This entry lists 17 T cell receptor beta chains sequenced from one sample in a study of T cell responses to AZD1222 COVID-19 vaccine. Clones were read by immunoSEQ multiplex PCR, and TCRdb kept only the in-frame ones, dropping some. The table lists 170,000 or so clones, approximately 90% of them singletons. Material: peripheral blood, obtained on day 0 of AZD1222 vaccination. The source is an adult in good health.

The V call is TRBV13, the J call TRBJ2-3; TRBD2 might be the D (5 bases). This CDR3 has 17 amino acids. V was clipped by 5 bases and J by 4 bases, with 22 bases between them. CDR1 is PRHDT, CDR2 FYEKMQ, per germline (reference sequence). CDR3 in DNA: TGTGCCAGCAGCCGTGAGAATGGACTCCTGGGGTCAGATACGCAGTATTTT. Protein product: CASSRENGLLGSDTQYF.

The chain joins TRBV7-6 to TRBJ1-2, with 8 bases lining up with TRBD1. CDR3 size: 14 residues. Per germline, CDR1 SGHVS and CDR2 FNYEAQ. The junction had 5 bases not matched to a gene; V was cut back by 0 bases and J by 8 bases. CDR3 nucleotide sequence: TGTGCCAGCAGCTTAGCTGGACAGGGAAGGGGCTACACCTTC. It codes for CASSLAGQGRGYTF.

The chain links TRBV7-8 to TRBJ2-2; the D gene is possibly TRBD2 (5 bases). The germline V gene encodes CDR1 SGHVS and CDR2 FQNEAQ. The germline V and J ends were trimmed by 0 bases and 1 base, with 9 bases remaining between them. CDR3 size: 16 residues. The CDR3 DNA is TGTGCCAGCAGCTTAGCGCGAGGGAAGAACACCGGGGAGCTGTTTTTT. Protein product: CASSLARGKNTGELFF. Filled out from reference TRBV7-8 and TRBJ2-2, the complete variable domain reads GAGVSQSPRYKVAKRGQDVALRCDPISGHVSLFWYQQALGQGPEFLTYFQNEAQLDKSGLPSDRFFAERPEGSVSTLKIQRTQQEDSAVYLCASSLARGKNTGELFFGEGSRLTVL.

This chain connects TRBV2 to TRBJ2-5, with a possible D match to TRBD2 (6 bases). The ends were cut back, 2 bases at V and 1 base at J, with 8 bases in the middle. Per the germline V gene, CDR1 is SNHLY and CDR2 is FYNNEI. The CDR3 extends over 14 amino acids. In nucleotides, the CDR3 is TGTGCCAGCAGTGAAAGGGACTCCCAAGAGACCCAGTACTTC. Its translation is CASSERDSQETQYF. The complete variable domain, with remaining parts taken from reference TRBV2 and TRBJ2-5, reads EPEVTQTPSHQVTQMGQEVILRCVPISNHLYFYWYRQILGQKVEFLVSFYNNEISEKSEIFDDQFSVERPDGSNFTLKIRSTKLEDSAMYFCASSERDSQETQYFGPGTRLLVL.

A remark on this clone: This could be a read error, since a much larger clone is one nucleotide away. This chain joins TRBV5-4 and TRBJ2-6, with 7 bases lining up with TRBD2. V shed 4 bases and J 0 bases; nucleotides not matched to a gene: 7. Looked up from germline, CDR1 is SGHNT and CDR2 is YYREEE (reference sequence). The CDR3 covers 17 residues. CDR3 in amino acids: CASSLGGVPSGANVLTF. The CDR3 nucleotides are TGTGCCAGCAGCCTGGGGGGGGTCCCCTCTGGGGCCAACGTCCTGACTTTC.

The rearrangement links TRBV6-2 or TRBV6-3 to TRBJ1-2; no firm D call. CDR3 length equals 12 residues. V lost 5 bases and J lost 3, with 7 bases in between. Germline loops: CDR1 MNHEY, CDR2 SVGEGT. The CDR3 spells CASSLVHYGYTF. CDR3 coding DNA: TGTGCCAGCAGTCTCGTCCACTATGGCTACACCTTC.

As regards this clone: A read error may produce the germline difference seen at one junction end. The genes are TRBV7-7 and TRBJ2-7; no clear D gene. CDR1 SSHAT and CDR2 FNYEAQ come from the germline V gene (reference sequence). The CDR3 has 13 residues. Here the CDR3 DNA reads TGTGCTAGCAGCTTAGAAGGCGACTACGAGCAGTACTTC. Residues: CASSLEGDYEQYF.

The CDR3 sequence is CASSQDWGGKDEAFF. CDR3 bases: TGTGCCAGCAGCCAAGATTGGGGGGGGAAGGATGAAGCTTTCTTT. The chain couples TRBV14 to TRBJ1-1, with D possibly TRBD1 on 5 matching bases. Germline CDR1 and CDR2: SGHDN and FVKESK. V lost 0 bases to trimming and J lost 7 bases, with 15 bases between them. This CDR3 is 15 amino acids long.

V and J are TRBV5-4 and TRBJ1-1; 12 nucleotides align to TRBD1. CDR1 and CDR2 from the germline V gene are SGHNT and YYREEE (reference sequence). Trimming cost V 0 bases and J 11 bases; bases outside gene matches: 5. The CDR3 is made up of 14 amino acids. The CDR3 spells CASSLAGQGAIAFF. DNA for the CDR3: TGTGCCAGCAGCTTGGCGGGACAGGGGGCGATCGCTTTCTTT.

The rearrangement links TRBV7-9 to TRBJ1-2, with 9 bases that match TRBD1. The junction had 7 bases not matched to a gene; V was cut back by 5 bases and J by 3 bases. Germline V CDR1 and CDR2: SEHNR, FQNEAQ (reference sequence). This CDR3 contains 15 residues. CDR3 bases: TGTGCCAGCAGCCTTACAGGGGGCGCGGACTATGGCTACACCTTC. It translates to CASSLTGGADYGYTF.

The chain joins TRBV13 to TRBJ1-2; D unclear. The germline V gene encodes CDR1 PRHDT and CDR2 FYEKMQ (reference sequence). The germline V and J ends were trimmed by 4 bases and 4 bases, with 13 bases remaining between them. This CDR3 is built from 14 residues. CDR3 in amino acids: CASSSGRAPYGYTF. CDR3 coding DNA: TGTGCCAGCAGCTCAGGTCGGGCCCCCTATGGCTACACCTTC.

This chain uses TRBV19 with TRBJ1-2; no clear D. CDR1 is LNHDA and CDR2 is SQIVND in the germline V gene (reference sequence). The ends were cut back, 2 bases at V and 4 bases at J, with 14 bases in the middle. The CDR3 sequence is 15 residues long. CDR3: CASSINLPRGYGYTF. CDR3 sequence (DNA): TGTGCCAGTAGTATAAACCTCCCACGGGGCTATGGCTACACCTTC.

The rearrangement links TRBV6-2 or TRBV6-3 to TRBJ2-1; D ambiguous. This CDR3 comprises 14 residues. Germline V gene data show CDR1 as MNHEY and CDR2 as SVGEGT. Trimming cost V 6 bases and J 3 bases, with 12 bases left between them. CDR3 in amino acids: CASSSPGLYNEQFF. In DNA form, the CDR3 reads TGTGCCAGCAGCTCCCCGGGCCTCTACAATGAGCAGTTCTTC.

The chain recombines TRBV7-6 with TRBJ1-5; 8 bases are a match to TRBD1. This CDR3 has 16 amino acids. CDR1 and CDR2 (germline): SGHVS, FNYEAQ. With V trimmed by 5 bases and J by 0 bases, 6 bases remained unmatched. DNA for the CDR3: TGTGCCAGCAGCCTTGACAGGGGCCCTAGCAATCAGCCCCAGCATTTT. Amino acid sequence: CASSLDRGPSNQPQHF. Filled out from reference TRBV7-6 and TRBJ1-5, the complete variable domain reads GAGVSQSPRYKVTKRGQDVALRCDPISGHVSLYWYRQALGQGPEFLTYFNYEAQQDKSGLPNDRFSAERPEGSISTLTIQRTEQRDSAMYRCASSLDRGPSNQPQHFGDGTRLSIL.

This chain connects TRBV7-6 to TRBJ1-2, with TRBD1 identical over 7 bases. The CDR3 has 15 amino acids. Unmatched junction bases numbered 4, after V lost 3 bases and J lost 0 bases. CDR1 is SGHVS and CDR2 is FNYEAQ in the germline V gene. CDR3: CASSFRDRANYGYTF. CDR3 bases: TGTGCCAGCAGCTTCAGGGACAGAGCTAACTATGGCTACACCTTC.

The gene calls are TRBV9 and TRBJ2-3; the match to TRBD2 covers 9 bases. The CDR3 spans 16 residues. Germline-derived CDR1 and CDR2 are SGDLS and YYNGEE. V lost 0 bases and J lost 0; bases outside the gene matches: 2. The CDR3 protein is CASSVEAGGSTDTQYF. DNA for the CDR3: TGTGCCAGCAGCGTAGAAGCGGGGGGTAGCACAGATACGCAGTATTTT.

In regard to this clone: One end of the junction is discordant with germline, which a read error may explain. The chain joins TRBV7-7 to TRBJ2-3; tentative D call: TRBD2 (6 bases). CDR1 SSHAT and CDR2 FNYEAQ come from the germline V gene (reference sequence). The CDR3 totals 17 residues. The CDR3 bases are TGTGCTAGCAGCTTAGTTTACGGGGGATCTAGCACAGATACGCAGTATTTT. This sequence encodes CASSLVYGGSSTDTQYF.